The 23 T cell receptor beta chains in this list originate from one sample, sequenced in a study of T-cell memory formation after mild COVID-19. TCRdb fed the 5' RACE reads into MiXCR, producing one record per CDR3 protein. There are about half a million distinct CDR3 sequences in the sample; roughly 18% occur only once, and about 12% lies in the top ten. Source material: PBMCs or a T cell subset sorted from them (not recorded which). The receptors here all came from an adult woman who had mild COVID-19 (a few samples of this study predate the infection). Cell type and time point are not known.

The chain recombines TRBV29-1 with TRBJ2-7; possibly TRBD1 for D (6 bases). The length of the CDR3 is 14 residues. V lost 4 bases and J 0 bases, leaving 13 bases between the germline ends. From germline, CDR1 is SQVTM and CDR2 ANQGSEA. CDR3 sequence (DNA): TGCAGCGTTGCCGAACAGGGTTACTCCTACGAGCAGTACTTC. Protein: CSVAEQGYSYEQYF.

The chain recombines TRBV25-1 with TRBJ1-1, with TRBD1 as a possible D gene (5 bases). CDR3 length: 13 amino acids. The V end lost 4 bases, the J end lost 5 bases, and 11 bases lay between the germline ends. CDR1 is MGHDK, CDR2 SYGVNS, per germline. The CDR3 sequence is CASSAGFGTEAFF. The CDR3 region has the DNA TGTGCCAGCAGTGCAGGGTTCGGGACTGAAGCTTTCTTT. Full variable domain (remainder filled in from reference TRBV25-1 and TRBJ1-1): EADIYQTPRYLVIGTGKKITLECSQTMGHDKMYWYQQDPGMELHLIHYSYGVNSTEKGDLSSESTVSRIRTEHFPLTLESARPSHTSQYLCASSAGFGTEAFFGQGTRLTVV.

V is TRBV5-4 and J is TRBJ2-7, with unresolved D. Per the germline V gene, CDR1 is SGHNT and CDR2 is YYREEE (reference sequence). The CDR3 spans 11 residues. The V and J ends lost 5 bases and 3 bases respectively, with 6 bases between them. CDR3 bases: TGTGCCAGCAGGGATCTCTACGAGCAGTACTTC. Protein product: CASRDLYEQYF. Full variable domain (outside the CDR3, taken from reference TRBV5-4 and TRBJ2-7): ETGVTQSPTHLIKTRGQQVTLRCSSQSGHNTVSWYQQALGQGPQFIFQYYREEENGRGNFPPRFSGLQFPNYSSELNVNALELDDSALYLCASRDLYEQYFGPGTRLTVT.

The chain joins TRBV4-3 to TRBJ2-5; 9 bases match TRBD2. V shed 3 bases, J shed 4 bases, and the junction held 6 bases outside the gene matches. CDR3 length equals 15 residues. In germline, CDR1 is LGHNA, CDR2 YSLEER. CDR3: CASSQRGRGGETQYF. In nucleotides, the CDR3 is TGCGCCAGCAGCCAGAGGGGGCGGGGGGGAGAGACCCAGTACTTC.

The chain couples TRBV7-2 to TRBJ2-1; D is unresolved. Trimming took off 4 bases at V and 4 bases at J, with 8 bases between the two ends. CDR1 and CDR2 (germline): SGHTA, FQGNSA. The CDR3 loop spans 13 amino acids. This chain's CDR3 is CASSYIGYNEQFF. The DNA of the CDR3 is TGTGCCAGCAGCTACATTGGGTACAATGAGCAGTTCTTC.

The V gene is TRBV6-2 or TRBV6-3, the J gene TRBJ1-2; a weak D match, TRBD1 (5 bases). Germline assignment: CDR1 MNHEY and CDR2 SVGEGT. This CDR3 region has 16 residues. Between the trimmed V and J ends, which lost 0 bases and 6 bases, there was a span of 17 bases. For the CDR3, the DNA is TGTGCCAGCAGTTACTCGGGGGGGGGGATTCGGGATGGCTACACCTTC. Translation gives CASSYSGGGIRDGYTF.

On this clonotype itself: Its ends do not fully match the called genes, so a read error is possible. The CDR3 nucleotides read TGTGCCTGGAGTGAAGGGGGCCTCCAAGAGAGCCAGTACTTC. It codes for CAWSEGGLQESQYF. V is TRBV30 and J is TRBJ2-5, with 7 bases that match TRBD1. The germline V gene has CDR1 GTSNPN and CDR2 SVGIG (reference sequence). The CDR3 is 14 amino acids. The full variable domain, with the rest looked up from reference TRBV30 and TRBJ2-5, is SQTIHQWPATLVQPVGSPLSLECTVEGTSNPNLYWYRQAAGRGLQLLFYSVGIGQISSEVPQNLSASRPQDRQFILSSKKLLLSDSGFYLCAWSEGGLQESQYFGPGTRLLVL.

This clonotype came up a few times. The chain joins TRBV10-3 to TRBJ2-3, with 9 bases identical to TRBD1. The CDR3 has 15 amino acids. Germline trimming cut 6 bases from V and 6 bases from J; bases unmatched to any gene: 10. The germline V gene encodes CDR1 ENHRY and CDR2 SYGVKD. DNA for the CDR3: TGTGCCATCAGCGGGCCACAGGGGGCTTTTGATACGCAGTATTTT. Protein: CAISGPQGAFDTQYF.

The chain combines TRBV5-1 with TRBJ2-3; tentatively, D is TRBD1 (6 bases). The CDR3 is 19 residues long. CDR1 and CDR2 from the germline V gene are SGHRS and YFSETQ. Between the trimmed V and J ends, which lost 4 bases and 2 bases, there was a span of 26 bases. CDR3 protein: CASSPGPGRGGTHTDTQYF. CDR3 DNA sequence: TGCGCCAGCAGCCCAGGGCCCGGCAGGGGCGGAACGCACACAGATACGCAGTATTTT.

The chain uses TRBV29-1 and TRBJ2-1; a weak D match, TRBD2 (6 bases). This CDR3 has 15 residues. V was pared by 4 bases and J by 9 bases, with 22 bases between. The germline gives CDR1 SQVTM, CDR2 ANQGSEA. CDR3 sequence reads: CSVGIRTSRESEQFF. CDR3 coding DNA: TGCAGCGTTGGTATTCGGACATCCCGGGAGAGTGAGCAGTTCTTC.

V and J are TRBV7-9 and TRBJ2-4, with 7 bases lining up with TRBD1. This CDR3 is built from 14 residues. The V gene end was trimmed by 1 base and the J gene end by 6 bases; junction bases not matched to a gene: 3. Per the germline V gene, CDR1 is SEHNR and CDR2 is FQNEAQ (reference sequence). CDR3 coding DNA: TGTGCCAGCAGCTTAGGGGACAGTCGAAACATTCAGTACTTC. Amino acid sequence: CASSLGDSRNIQYF.

This chain links TRBV2 with TRBJ2-3; 7 bases line up with TRBD1. Germline-derived CDR1 and CDR2 are SNHLY and FYNNEI. V gave up 3 bases and J gave up 0 bases; unmatched junction bases: 6. This CDR3 has 16 amino acids. The CDR3: CASSEQTGASTDTQYF. Written as DNA, the CDR3 is TGTGCCAGCAGTGAGCAAACAGGGGCGAGCACAGATACGCAGTATTTT.

This clonotype was seen at least ten times. V usage is TRBV12-3 or TRBV12-4 and J usage is TRBJ2-7; 8 bases fit TRBD2. The CDR3 length is 13 residues. V was pared by 4 bases and J by 2 bases, with 1 base of the junction left unmatched. CDR3 sequence (DNA): TGTGCCAGCAGTTCGGGACTAGCCTACGAGCAGTACTTC. This encodes CASSSGLAYEQYF.

The chain employs TRBV7-9 and TRBJ2-1; D uncertain. This CDR3 region has 15 residues. Germline V gene lookup returns CDR1 SEHNR and CDR2 FQNEAQ (reference sequence). Trimming cost V 4 bases and J 9 bases, with 19 bases left between them. CDR3 nucleotides: TGTGCCAGCAGCTCCCTGGCTCTGGTCAGAGGTGAGCAGTTCTTC. Residues: CASSSLALVRGEQFF.

This chain links TRBV7-2 with TRBJ2-7, with 8 bases that match TRBD2. V dropped 4 bases and J dropped 6; count of bases not matched to a gene: 5. The CDR3 sequence is 13 residues long. Germline lookup yields CDR1 SGHTA and CDR2 FQGNSA. In DNA form, the CDR3 reads TGTGCCAGCAGCTACACCGGGACTAGCGAGCAGTACTTC. The encoded protein is CASSYTGTSEQYF.

Many counts were recorded for this clonotype. This chain joins TRBV9 and TRBJ1-6, with 7 bases lining up with TRBD1. V trimming: 4 bases; J trimming: 6 bases; junction bases outside the gene matches: 7. Germline V gives CDR1 SGDLS, CDR2 YYNGEE. This CDR3 spans 15 amino acids. CDR3 sequence: CASSPMTGSNSPLHF. As DNA, the CDR3 is TGTGCCAGCAGCCCCATGACAGGGAGTAATTCACCCCTCCACTTT.

This clonotype was found a few times. The chain recombines TRBV2 with TRBJ2-7; maybe TRBD2 (5 bases). V was pared by 4 bases and J by 3 bases, with 16 bases between. The CDR3 spans 15 residues. The V gene's germline CDR1 is SNHLY and CDR2 FYNNEI. CDR3 bases: TGTGCCAGCAGTGTGAGCTCCGGGGAATACTACGAGCAGTACTTC. Protein product: CASSVSSGEYYEQYF.

This clonotype appeared many times. The CDR3 sequence is CASSLDHEQYF. CDR3 in DNA: TGTGCCAGCAGCTTAGACCACGAGCAGTACTTC. This chain connects TRBV7-8 to TRBJ2-7; the D is unclear. The length of the CDR3 is 11 residues. CDR1 SGHVS and CDR2 FQNEAQ come from the germline V gene. Deletions cut 1 base from V and 5 bases from J, with 3 bases between.

The chain recombines TRBV2 with TRBJ1-1, with 7 nucleotides matching TRBD1. V dropped 0 bases and J dropped 0; count of bases not matched to a gene: 4. Per the germline V gene, CDR1 is SNHLY and CDR2 is FYNNEI. The CDR3 sequence is 16 residues long. CDR3 residues: CASSEAPGTVNTEAFF. The CDR3 nucleotides are TGTGCCAGCAGTGAAGCACCAGGGACAGTGAACACTGAAGCTTTCTTT.

This clonotype showed up many times. V gene TRBV4-1 combines with J gene TRBJ2-3; the match to TRBD1 covers 10 bases. V shed 4 bases and J 4 bases; nucleotides not matched to a gene: 8. CDR3 length: 16 residues. CDR1 and CDR2 (germline): MGHRA, YSYEKL. The CDR3 nucleotides read TGCGCCAGCAGCCGGATGGGACAGGGGACGTCAGATACGCAGTATTTT. This sequence encodes CASSRMGQGTSDTQYF.

CDR3 loop: CASSLAGGTGGEKLFF. As DNA, the CDR3 is TGCGCCAGCAGCTTGGCCGGAGGGACAGGGGGTGAAAAACTGTTTTTT. V gene TRBV5-1 combines with J gene TRBJ1-4, with 11 bases identical to TRBD1. The junction had 5 bases not matched to a gene; V was cut back by 0 bases and J by 7 bases. CDR1 SGHRS and CDR2 YFSETQ come from the germline V gene. The CDR3 has 16 residues.

J is TRBJ2-7 and V is TRBV6-6; 7 bases map to TRBD1. The CDR3 runs 16 residues. V lost 3 bases to trimming and J lost 1 base; unmatched junction nucleotides: 9. Germline loops: CDR1 MNHNY, CDR2 SVGAGI (reference sequence). The CDR3 sequence is CASSYNQAGGSYEQYF. Here the CDR3 DNA reads TGTGCCAGCAGTTATAATCAAGCAGGGGGTTCCTACGAGCAGTACTTC.

This clonotype was found many times. The chain couples TRBV7-2 to TRBJ2-3; 9 bases map to TRBD2. CDR1 SGHTA and CDR2 FQGNSA come from the germline V gene. CDR3 length: 15 residues. With V trimmed by 4 bases and J by 4 bases, 6 bases remained unmatched. The CDR3 here is CASSSLAGIADTQYF. The CDR3 nucleotides read TGTGCCAGCAGCTCCCTAGCGGGAATAGCAGATACGCAGTATTTT.